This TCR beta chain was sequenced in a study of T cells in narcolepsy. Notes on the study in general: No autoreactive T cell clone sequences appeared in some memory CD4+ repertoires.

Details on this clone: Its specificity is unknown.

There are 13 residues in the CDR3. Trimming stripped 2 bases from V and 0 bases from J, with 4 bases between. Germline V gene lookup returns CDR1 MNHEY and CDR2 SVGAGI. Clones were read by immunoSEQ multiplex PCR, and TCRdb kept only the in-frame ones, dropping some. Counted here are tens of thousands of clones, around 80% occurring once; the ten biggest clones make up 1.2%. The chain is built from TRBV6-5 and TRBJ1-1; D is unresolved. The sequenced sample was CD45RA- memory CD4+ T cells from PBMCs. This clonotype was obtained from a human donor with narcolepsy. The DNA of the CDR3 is TGTGCCAGCAGTTACAGCGTGAACACTGAAGCTTTCTTT. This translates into CASSYSVNTEAFF.